This T cell receptor (beta chain) came from a study of control samples from healthy donors and cancer patients. This clone was observed a handful of times. Repertoires were generated with immunoSEQ multiplex PCR, while TCRdb's copy carries only in-frame clones and drops some. The table includes 150,000 to 200,000 clones, 75% to 95% detected once. With 0 bases clipped from V and 2 bases from J, the junction kept 4 bases outside the gene matches. The CDR3 extends over 15 amino acids. Looked up from germline, CDR1 is SGHRS and CDR2 is YFSETQ. This TCR was recovered from a woman younger than 45 in good health. The chain recombines TRBV5-1 with TRBJ1-1; TRBD1 aligns across 7 bases. What was sequenced was blood. The CDR3 is CASSLGDSRNTEAFF. The CDR3 region has the DNA TGCGCCAGCAGCTTGGGGGACAGCCGTAACACTGAAGCTTTCTTT.